The 20 T cell receptor beta chains below come from one sample, sequenced in a study of blood T cell repertoires in COVID-19. Data came from immunoSEQ multiplex PCR; TCRdb stores just in-frame clones and leaves some out. The sample records a few hundred thousand clones, roughly 86% being singletons. The sample consisted of peripheral blood. These receptors were taken from an older man with acute or convalescent COVID-19.

CDR3 sequence (DNA): TGTGCCAGCCGAACCCCCGGGACAACAACTAATGAAAAACTGTTTTTT. Its protein product is CASRTPGTTTNEKLFF. The chain uses TRBV19 and TRBJ1-4; a possible D gene is TRBD1 (6 bases). Germline V lookup: CDR1 LNHDA, CDR2 SQIVND (reference sequence). Trimming stripped 9 bases from V and 0 bases from J, with 17 bases between. The CDR3 length is 16 residues.

The chain has TRBV28 and TRBJ1-2, with D tentatively TRBD1 (5 bases). Germline assignment: CDR1 MDHEN and CDR2 SYDVKM. The CDR3 spans 13 residues. V was pared by 5 bases and J by 5 bases, with 12 bases between. The CDR3 DNA reads as TGTGCCAGCAGTCTCCAGGGTTCTTATGGCTACACCTTC. Translation: CASSLQGSYGYTF.

V and J are TRBV11-3 and TRBJ2-7; weak D call: TRBD1 (6 bases). V lost 0 bases and J 4 bases, leaving 13 bases between the germline ends. CDR3 length: 15 residues. Per the germline V gene, CDR1 is SGHNT and CDR2 is YENEEA. DNA for the CDR3: TGTGCCAGCAGCTTAGAATCAGGGGCTGATTACGAGCAGTACTTC. Translation: CASSLESGADYEQYF.

This chain joins TRBV3-1 (or the pseudogene TRBV3-2) and TRBJ2-7; no reliable D call. The CDR3 loop spans 11 amino acids. V was shortened by 2 bases and J by 3 bases, with 2 bases between the two germline ends. Germline V gene data show CDR1 as LGHDT and CDR2 as YNNKEL (reference sequence). CDR3 nucleotide sequence: TGTGCCAGCAGCCAATACTACGAGCAGTACTTC. Its protein is CASSQYYEQYF.

The chain has TRBV5-4 and TRBJ1-6; D might be TRBD1 (5 bases). The germline gives CDR1 SGHNT, CDR2 YYREEE (reference sequence). With 5 bases removed from V and 4 bases from J, the gap between germline ends came to 16 bases. The CDR3 is 16 residues long. The CDR3 DNA sequence: TGTGCCAGCAGTTCCTCCGGGGGTCCTTATAATTCACCCCTCCACTTT. It yields the protein CASSSSGGPYNSPLHF.

The V gene is TRBV5-4, the J gene TRBJ2-5; 7 bases are a match to TRBD1. V gave up 3 bases and J gave up 5 bases; unmatched junction bases: 10. Germline V CDR1 and CDR2: SGHNT, YYREEE (reference sequence). The length of the CDR3 is 15 residues. The chain's CDR3 is CASSSDLTGMETQYF. CDR3 sequence (DNA): TGTGCCAGCAGCTCAGACTTGACAGGGATGGAGACCCAGTACTTC.

The chain employs TRBV12-3 or TRBV12-4 and TRBJ2-2; D not resolved. V was shortened by 3 bases and J by 7 bases, with 6 bases between the two germline ends. This CDR3 is built from 12 residues. The DNA of the CDR3 is TGTGCCAGCAGTTTCTCCGGCGGGGAGCTGTTTTTT. Its protein is CASSFSGGELFF.

Here the CDR3 reads CASSEAGPFNQPQHF. The CDR3 nucleotides are TGTGCCAGCAGTGAGGCGGGACCATTTAATCAGCCCCAGCATTTT. This chain joins TRBV28 and TRBJ1-5; D perhaps matches TRBD1 (5 bases). CDR1 MDHEN and CDR2 SYDVKM come from the germline V gene. V was clipped by 5 bases and J by 4 bases, with 15 bases between them. The CDR3 consists of 15 residues.

The rearrangement joins TRBV6-9 to TRBJ2-5; perhaps TRBD1 as D (6 bases). V was trimmed by 6 bases and J by 3 bases, leaving 14 bases between them. Germline V gene data show CDR1 as MNHGY and CDR2 as SVAAGI. The CDR3 has 14 residues. The CDR3 coding sequence is TGTGCCAGCAGGTGGGGACAACGGAAAGAGACCCAGTACTTC. This codes for CASRWGQRKETQYF.

The chain couples TRBV11-2 to TRBJ2-1; the D gene is possibly TRBD1 (5 bases). Trimming cost V 2 bases and J 4 bases, with 12 bases left between them. CDR1 is SGHAT and CDR2 is FQNNGV in the germline V gene. The CDR3 sequence is 15 residues long. CDR3 protein: CASSLFPDTYNEQFF. DNA of the CDR3: TGTGCCAGCAGCTTATTCCCGGACACTTACAATGAGCAGTTCTTC.

The rearrangement joins TRBV6-5 to TRBJ1-3; TRBD1 matches 8 bases. The CDR3 totals 13 residues. Germline V lookup: CDR1 MNHEY, CDR2 SVGAGI. The V gene end was trimmed by 8 bases and the J gene end by 2 bases; junction bases not matched to a gene: 2. Here the CDR3 reads CASPDRAGNTIYF. The CDR3 nucleotides are TGTGCCAGCCCGGACAGGGCTGGAAACACCATATATTTT.

This sequence joins TRBV11-2 and TRBJ2-4; the D is unclear. The CDR3 is made up of 14 amino acids. Trimming left V 0 bases short and J 9 bases short, with 12 bases between. Looked up from germline, CDR1 is SGHAT and CDR2 is FQNNGV. CDR3 DNA sequence: TGTGCCAGCAGCTTAGATCGGCTAGAAACCATTCAGTACTTC. Its protein product is CASSLDRLETIQYF.

The chain recombines TRBV10-3 with TRBJ1-3; tentatively, D is TRBD1 (6 bases). V gave up 5 bases and J gave up 4 bases, with 9 bases separating them. Germline V gene data show CDR1 as ENHRY and CDR2 as SYGVKD. The CDR3 spans 13 residues. The CDR3 region has the DNA TGTGCCATCAGTCGAGGACAGGGAAACACCATATATTTT. It codes for CAISRGQGNTIYF.

This clone was counted many times. This chain uses TRBV2 with TRBJ2-3, with TRBD1 identical over 7 bases. J gave up 0 bases and V 4 bases, and 4 bases lay outside the gene matches. From germline, CDR1 is SNHLY and CDR2 FYNNEI. This CDR3 comprises 15 residues. The CDR3 reads CASSAGTASTDTQYF. DNA for the CDR3: TGTGCCAGCAGTGCCGGGACAGCTAGCACAGATACGCAGTATTTT.

This clone occurred a few times. This chain links TRBV7-2 with TRBJ1-1, with D possibly matching TRBD1 (6 bases). There are 13 residues in the CDR3. Germline CDR1 SGHTA, CDR2 FQGNSA. The V end lost 2 bases, the J end lost 5 bases, and 9 bases lay between the germline ends. The CDR3 DNA reads as TGTGCCAGCAGCTTATACCAGGGGACTGAAGCTTTCTTT. This gives the protein CASSLYQGTEAFF. The whole variable domain, remainder taken from reference TRBV7-2 and TRBJ1-1, is GAGVSQSPSNKVTEKGKDVELRCDPISGHTALYWYRQSLGQGLEFLIYFQGNSAPDKSGLPSDRFSAERTGGSVSTLTIQRTQQEDSAVYLCASSLYQGTEAFFGQGTRLTVV.

This clone was recorded a few times. The genes are TRBV6-2 or TRBV6-3 and TRBJ1-1; D may be TRBD1 (6 bases). The germline V gene encodes CDR1 MNHEY and CDR2 SVGEGT. Trimming cost V 2 bases and J 0 bases, with 7 bases left between them. The CDR3 is made up of 14 amino acids. The chain's CDR3 is CASSYGGMNTEAFF. The CDR3 DNA follows: TGTGCCAGCAGTTACGGGGGCATGAACACTGAAGCTTTCTTT.

V is TRBV13 and J is TRBJ2-7; 9 positions match TRBD2. The CDR3 length is 15 residues. V lost 6 bases, J lost 6 bases, and 12 bases stayed unmatched. The germline V gene encodes CDR1 PRHDT and CDR2 FYEKMQ (reference sequence). CDR3 region: CASSPGAGGVGEQYF. The CDR3 DNA follows: TGTGCCAGCAGTCCTGGGGCGGGAGGGGTAGGCGAGCAGTACTTC.

The chain links TRBV7-2 to TRBJ2-2, with D tentatively TRBD1 (5 bases). The V gene's germline CDR1 is SGHTA and CDR2 FQGNSA. The CDR3 length is 13 residues. The V gene lost 4 bases and the J gene lost 7 bases, with 10 bases spanning the gap. CDR3 in DNA: TGTGCCAGCAGCTCGGCAGGGTACGGGGAGCTGTTTTTT. As protein: CASSSAGYGELFF.

Here the CDR3 DNA reads TGCGCCAGCAGCTTGGAGCGACCCATGAACACTGAAGCTTTCTTT. This encodes CASSLERPMNTEAFF. This chain uses TRBV5-1 with TRBJ1-1; D call uncertain. Germline CDR1 SGHRS, CDR2 YFSETQ. This CDR3 region has 15 residues. Trimming left V 0 bases short and J 0 bases short, with 9 bases between.

J is TRBJ1-1 and V is TRBV6-1; D might be TRBD1 (6 bases). This CDR3 has 15 residues. CDR1 and CDR2 from the germline V gene are MNHNS and SASEGT. Trimming left V 3 bases short and J 0 bases short, with 11 bases between. CDR3 bases: TGTGCCAGCAGTGAGCTCCAGGGGTTGAACACTGAAGCTTTCTTT. Its translation is CASSELQGLNTEAFF.